Detailed here is one T cell receptor beta chain. What it recognizes is unknown. TCRdb processed the 5' RACE reads anew with MiXCR; each CDR3 protein has one entry. The table records about 57,000 distinct CDR3 sequences, 28% of them present only once. Germline lookup yields CDR1 SQVTM and CDR2 ANQGSEA. V gave up 6 bases and J gave up 6 bases, with 20 bases separating them. There are 15 residues in the CDR3. Study findings and constraints: Greatest tumor Treg TCR overlap was with tumor naive CD4+ cells. The larger cohort examined one V-J beta rearrangement, not whole repertoires.

The memory fraction was CD4+CD45RO+CD25- cells. The TCR sequence derives from a female donor with breast cancer. The specimen was tumor-infiltrating memory CD4+ T cells sorted from the breast tumor. Indicated subset: memory CD4+ T cells, CD4+CD45RO+CD25-. V gene TRBV29-1 combines with J gene TRBJ2-2, with D possibly matching TRBD1 (6 bases). The DNA of the CDR3 is TGCAGCGTAGAGCGCTCGGGGACAATTGCCGGGGAGCTGTTTTTT. Translating it yields CSVERSGTIAGELFF.